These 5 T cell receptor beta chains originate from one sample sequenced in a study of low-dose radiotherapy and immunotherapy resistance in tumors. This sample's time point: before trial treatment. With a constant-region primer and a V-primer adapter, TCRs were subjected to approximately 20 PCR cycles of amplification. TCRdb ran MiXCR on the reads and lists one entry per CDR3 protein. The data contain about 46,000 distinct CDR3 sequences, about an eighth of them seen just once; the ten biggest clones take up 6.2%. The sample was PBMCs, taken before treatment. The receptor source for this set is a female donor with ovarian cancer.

The CDR3 reads CASSLARKGQETQYF. For the CDR3, the DNA is TGTGCCAGCAGTTTAGCGCGGAAAGGGCAAGAGACCCAGTACTTC. The chain is built from TRBV12-3 or TRBV12-4 and TRBJ2-5; D not resolved. This CDR3 region has 15 residues. V lost 0 bases and J lost 2, with 10 bases in between.

The CDR3 is CASLDGTSDEQFF. The CDR3 coding sequence is TGTGCCAGCCTGGACGGGACTAGCGATGAGCAGTTCTTC. The V call is TRBV12-3 or TRBV12-4, the J call TRBJ2-1; 10 bases match TRBD2. CDR3 length equals 13 residues. With 8 bases clipped from V and 8 bases from J, the junction kept 6 bases outside the gene matches.

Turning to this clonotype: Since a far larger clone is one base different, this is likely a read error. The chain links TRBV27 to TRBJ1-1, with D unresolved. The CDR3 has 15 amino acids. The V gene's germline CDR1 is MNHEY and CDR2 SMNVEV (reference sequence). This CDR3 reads CASSPSPSPRTEVFF. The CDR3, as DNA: TGTGCCAGCAGTCCTTCGCCGTCCCCCCGCACTGAAGTTTTCTTT.

CDR3 bases: TGTGCCAGCAGTCCCAACAGGGGAACGAACACTGAAGCTTTCTTT. It specifies CASSPNRGTNTEAFF. V gene TRBV25-1 combines with J gene TRBJ1-1, with TRBD1 identical over 7 bases. V shed 5 bases, J shed 1 base, and the junction held 7 bases outside the gene matches. The CDR3 length is 15 residues. Germline CDR1 and CDR2: MGHDK and SYGVNS.

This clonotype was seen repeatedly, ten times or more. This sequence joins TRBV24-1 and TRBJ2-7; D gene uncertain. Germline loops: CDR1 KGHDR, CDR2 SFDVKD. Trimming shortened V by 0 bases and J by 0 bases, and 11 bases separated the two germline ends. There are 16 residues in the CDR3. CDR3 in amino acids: CATSDLGQSPSYEQYF. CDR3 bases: TGTGCCACCAGTGATTTGGGGCAGAGCCCCTCCTACGAGCAGTACTTC.